Shown below are 10 T cell receptor beta chains from a single sample sequenced in a study of blood T cell repertoires in COVID-19. The data were produced by immunoSEQ multiplex PCR, yet TCRdb's version contains in-frame clones alone and is incomplete. This sample has 110,000 to 150,000 clones, with roughly 79% found just once. The sequenced sample consisted of peripheral blood. These TCRs come from a human donor in a cohort sampled during active COVID-19.

This chain joins TRBV6-2 or TRBV6-3 and TRBJ2-7; 10 bases fit TRBD2. Losses at the gene ends were 5 bases for V and 5 bases for J; bases not matched to a gene: 15. The CDR3 extends over 17 amino acids. Germline CDR1 MNHEY, CDR2 SVGEGT. CDR3 nucleotides: TGTGCCAGCAGTCCGCTAGCGGGAGCATTTGGCAGGAACGAGCAGTACTTC. It yields the protein CASSPLAGAFGRNEQYF.

The chain carries TRBV28 and TRBJ2-5, with 7 bases fitting TRBD1. With V trimmed by 5 bases and J by 1 base, 10 bases remained unmatched. This CDR3 comprises 16 residues. Germline V gives CDR1 MDHEN, CDR2 SYDVKM. CDR3 coding DNA: TGTGCCAGCAGTCCCCAAGGGACAGCCCTCCAAGAGACCCAGTACTTC. The encoded protein is CASSPQGTALQETQYF.

J is TRBJ1-6 and V is TRBV25-1; TRBD1 agrees at 10 bases. CDR1 and CDR2 from the germline V gene are MGHDK and SYGVNS. V lost 3 bases to trimming and J lost 4 bases; unmatched junction nucleotides: 3. The CDR3 contains 16 residues. CDR3 nucleotides: TGTGCCAGCAGTGAGGCGGGACAGGGGTATAATTCACCCCTCCACTTT. It yields the protein CASSEAGQGYNSPLHF. Full variable domain (missing parts from reference TRBV25-1 and TRBJ1-6): EADIYQTPRYLVIGTGKKITLECSQTMGHDKMYWYQQDPGMELHLIHYSYGVNSTEKGDLSSESTVSRIRTEHFPLTLESARPSHTSQYLCASSEAGQGYNSPLHFGNGTRLTVT.

The rearrangement joins TRBV24-1 to TRBJ2-1, with 11 bases aligning to TRBD1. In germline, CDR1 is KGHDR, CDR2 SFDVKD. CDR3 length: 13 amino acids. Trimming at V came to 9 bases and at J to 9 bases, leaving 6 bases not matched to a gene. CDR3 sequence: CATGQGAWGEQFF. CDR3 bases: TGTGCCACCGGACAGGGGGCTTGGGGTGAGCAGTTCTTC.

This clone was observed a handful of times. CDR3: CASSLGTGDGYTF. CDR3 in DNA: TGTGCCAGCAGCCTAGGGACAGGGGATGGCTACACCTTC. The genes are TRBV7-8 and TRBJ1-2; TRBD1 aligns across 10 bases. Germline CDR1 reads SGHVS; CDR2 reads FQNEAQ. This CDR3 is 13 amino acids long. Losses at the gene ends were 5 bases for V and 6 bases for J; bases not matched to a gene: 3.

The chain links TRBV7-3 to TRBJ1-1; TRBD1 is a possible D gene (6 bases). Germline CDR1 is SGHTA and CDR2 is FQGTGA. This CDR3 comprises 14 residues. V lost 5 bases to trimming and J lost 5 bases, with 15 bases between them. The DNA of the CDR3 is TGTGCCAGCAGCGCTGGACAGCCGGGGACTGAAGCTTTCTTT. It yields the protein CASSAGQPGTEAFF.

The sample holds one count of this clone. V usage is TRBV18 and J usage is TRBJ1-5; TRBD1 matches at 7 bases. The trim removed 5 bases at V and 3 bases at J, leaving 10 bases unmatched. This CDR3 contains 16 residues. Per the germline V gene, CDR1 is KGHSH and CDR2 is LQKENI. The CDR3 nucleotides read TGTGCCAGCTCAACAAGGACAGGAGGGGTCAATCAGCCCCAGCATTTT. It codes for CASSTRTGGVNQPQHF.

The V and J genes are TRBV7-2 and TRBJ2-7; the D gene is possibly TRBD1 (5 bases). CDR3 length: 14 residues. CDR1 is SGHTA and CDR2 is FQGNSA in the germline V gene. V was shortened by 2 bases and J by 3 bases, with 11 bases between the two germline ends. In nucleotides, the CDR3 is TGTGCCAGCAGCTTATTTGAAGGGGTCTACGAGCAGTACTTC. Protein: CASSLFEGVYEQYF.

This clone has only one observation. The chain combines TRBV7-3 with TRBJ2-3, with TRBD2 identical over 12 bases. The CDR3 spans 16 residues. Germline loops: CDR1 SGHTA, CDR2 FQGTGA. The V segment lost 3 bases and the J segment 2 bases; nucleotides outside the gene matches: 3. The CDR3 DNA is TGTGCCAGCAGCTTTACTAGCGGGAGGCCCACAGATACGCAGTATTTT. Translation gives CASSFTSGRPTDTQYF.

The chain carries TRBV6-1 and TRBJ2-3; 10 bases fit TRBD1. The germline V gene has CDR1 MNHNS and CDR2 SASEGT. This CDR3 has 16 residues. Trimming cost V 4 bases and J 5 bases; bases outside gene matches: 9. As DNA, the CDR3 is TGTGCCAGCAGTGGGGGGACAGGGGACGGTATAGATACGCAGTATTTT. Translation: CASSGGTGDGIDTQYF.